Detailed here is one TCR beta chain. The sample comes from a study of blood T cell repertoires in COVID-19. Study members were between roughly 18 and 89 years old and lived in 20 to 30 US regions. In Cohort 3, a recovered donor had either two negative PCRs, clearance, or symptom resolution. This CDR3 is built from 16 residues. V dropped 3 bases and J dropped 2 bases, with 13 bases sitting between them. Germline V gene lookup returns CDR1 LNHNV and CDR2 YYDKDF (reference sequence). Data came from immunoSEQ multiplex PCR; TCRdb stores just in-frame clones and leaves some out. The data contain 390,000 or so clones, about 83% of them seen just once; the ten biggest clones take up about a tenth.

Sequenced sample: PBMCs or T cells enriched from blood (not recorded which). This receptor was taken from a woman in her forties or fifties who had recovered from COVID-19. The chain joins TRBV15 to TRBJ1-4, with D possibly matching TRBD1 (6 bases). CDR3 loop: CATSSPEGQTNEKLFF. DNA of the CDR3: TGTGCCACCAGCAGTCCCGAAGGACAGACTAATGAAAAACTGTTTTTT.